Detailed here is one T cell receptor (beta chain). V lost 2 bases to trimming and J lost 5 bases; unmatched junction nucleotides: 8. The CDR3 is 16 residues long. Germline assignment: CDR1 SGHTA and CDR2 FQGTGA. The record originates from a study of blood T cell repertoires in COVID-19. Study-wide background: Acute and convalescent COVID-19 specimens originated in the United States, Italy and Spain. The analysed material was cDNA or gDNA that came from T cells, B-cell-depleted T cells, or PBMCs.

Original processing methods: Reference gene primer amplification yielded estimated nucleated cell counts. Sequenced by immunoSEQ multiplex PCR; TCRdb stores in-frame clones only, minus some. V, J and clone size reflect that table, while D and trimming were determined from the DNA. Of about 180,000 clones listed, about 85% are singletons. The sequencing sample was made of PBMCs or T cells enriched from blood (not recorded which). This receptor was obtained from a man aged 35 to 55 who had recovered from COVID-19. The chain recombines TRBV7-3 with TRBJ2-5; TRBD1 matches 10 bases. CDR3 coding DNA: TGTGCCAGCAGCTTACATGGGACAGGGGTAGGGGAGACCCAGTACTTC. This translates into CASSLHGTGVGETQYF.